One sample yielded the 23 T cell receptor beta chains listed below, sequenced in a study of T cell responses to AZD1222 COVID-19 vaccine. Assay used: immunoSEQ multiplex PCR; TCRdb lists only in-frame clones, some missing. The table includes just under 90,000 clones, approximately 89% detected once. The starting material was peripheral blood, obtained 28 days after the second AZD1222 dose. The receptors were gathered from an adult who received the AZD1222 COVID-19 vaccine.

The V call is TRBV27, the J call TRBJ2-7, with 9 bases lining up with TRBD1. The V gene end was trimmed by 6 bases and the J gene end by 0 bases; junction bases not matched to a gene: 12. CDR1 and CDR2 from the germline V gene are MNHEY and SMNVEV (reference sequence). The length of the CDR3 is 17 residues. In nucleotides, the CDR3 is TGTGCCAGCAGCCTTCGGGGACAGGGAGGGTACTCCTACGAGCAGTACTTC. As protein: CASSLRGQGGYSYEQYF.

This clone was recorded once. The chain recombines TRBV4-2 with TRBJ2-1; 8 nucleotides align to TRBD2. The CDR3 consists of 16 residues. The V segment lost 5 bases and the J segment 3 bases; nucleotides outside the gene matches: 9. Germline-derived CDR1 and CDR2 are LGHNA and YNFKEQ. The CDR3 DNA reads as TGTGCCAGCAGCAGTAACGGGGGGGCCAACTACAATGAGCAGTTCTTC. It translates to CASSSNGGANYNEQFF.

CDR3 sequence: CASSLLGTGTNEKLFF. The CDR3 DNA reads TGTGCCAGCAGCTTGTTAGGGACAGGGACGAATGAAAAACTGTTTTTT. V is TRBV5-8 and J is TRBJ1-4, with 9 bases matching TRBD1. After removal of 1 base from V and 5 bases from J, the junction contained 6 bases not matched to a gene. There are 16 residues in the CDR3. Germline CDR1 SGHTS, CDR2 YDEGEE.

This chain joins TRBV30 and TRBJ2-7; 10 bases are shared with TRBD1. This CDR3 is built from 15 residues. Trimming at V came to 2 bases and at J to 1 base, leaving 5 bases not matched to a gene. CDR1 and CDR2 (germline): GTSNPN, SVGIG (reference sequence). The CDR3 coding sequence is TGTGCCTGGAGTTACGGGACAGGGGCTTCCTACGAGCAGTACTTC. Translating it yields CAWSYGTGASYEQYF.

The chain has TRBV6-5 and TRBJ2-7; D may be TRBD2 (6 bases). The CDR3 is made up of 15 amino acids. Trimming took 6 bases from V and 3 from J, leaving 18 bases between them. CDR1 and CDR2 (germline): MNHEY, SVGAGI. The CDR3 nucleotides read TGTGCCAGCAGGGAGGGGTCCCCAAGTTTCTACGAGCAGTACTTC. This codes for CASREGSPSFYEQYF.

The rearrangement uses TRBV12-3 or TRBV12-4 and TRBJ1-1, with no clear D. The CDR3 has 13 residues. The germline V and J ends were trimmed by 2 bases and 5 bases, with 9 bases remaining between them. The CDR3 nucleotides read TGTGCCAGCAGTTTATTGGCTGAAACTGAAGCTTTCTTT. This gives the protein CASSLLAETEAFF.

This clone appeared once. The chain links TRBV19 to TRBJ1-2; D not resolved. The CDR3 consists of 17 residues. V dropped 4 bases and J dropped 3 bases, with 21 bases sitting between them. Germline CDR1 LNHDA, CDR2 SQIVND (reference sequence). CDR3: CASSTTGLTKDDYGYTF. Here the CDR3 DNA reads TGTGCCAGTAGTACCACGGGCCTCACAAAGGACGACTATGGCTACACCTTC.

The V call is TRBV5-1, the J call TRBJ1-1, with 8 bases identical to TRBD1. The V gene's germline CDR1 is SGHRS and CDR2 YFSETQ. The CDR3 is 20 residues long. After removal of 0 bases from V and 7 bases from J, the junction contained 23 bases not matched to a gene. Written as DNA, the CDR3 is TGCGCCAGCAGCTTGGTTGGCAGGGGGCCTTTAGGTTCAAAGGGAGATGAAGCTTTCTTT. This gives the protein CASSLVGRGPLGSKGDEAFF.

This chain connects TRBV6-1 to TRBJ1-2, with D unresolved. Trimming pared 7 bases from V and 4 bases from J, leaving 10 bases between. Germline V gene lookup returns CDR1 MNHNS and CDR2 SASEGT. The CDR3 consists of 12 residues. As DNA, the CDR3 is TGTGCCAGCAAGGAGGGCAGCTATGGCTACACCTTC. Residues: CASKEGSYGYTF.

The V call is TRBV30, the J call TRBJ1-2, with D tentatively TRBD1 (5 bases). This CDR3 is 13 amino acids long. Germline loops: CDR1 GTSNPN, CDR2 SVGIG (reference sequence). Trimming stripped 5 bases from V and 4 bases from J, with 14 bases between. CDR3 in DNA: TGTGCCTGGGGTCCTGAAGGGACCTATGGCTACACCTTC. It translates to CAWGPEGTYGYTF.

The chain links TRBV6-5 to TRBJ1-2, with 7 bases fitting TRBD1. Germline CDR1 is MNHEY and CDR2 is SVGAGI. The CDR3 totals 12 residues. The ends lost 6 bases at V and 8 bases at J; junction bases unmatched: 6. Here the CDR3 reads CASSDGTVGYTF. CDR3 DNA: TGTGCCAGCAGCGACGGGACAGTGGGCTACACCTTC.

This chain links TRBV29-1 with TRBJ1-1, with D possibly TRBD1 on 5 matching bases. This CDR3 has 13 amino acids. Trimming left V 7 bases short and J 4 bases short, with 16 bases between. CDR1 is SQVTM, CDR2 ANQGSEA, per germline. The CDR3 sequence is CSAARGMGTEAFF. The DNA of the CDR3 is TGCAGCGCTGCTCGGGGGATGGGCACTGAAGCTTTCTTT.

The chain links TRBV7-2 to TRBJ1-5; possibly TRBD1 for D (6 bases). This CDR3 is 13 amino acids long. Trimming removed 9 bases from V and 7 bases from J, with 16 bases in between. Per the germline V gene, CDR1 is SGHTA and CDR2 is FQGNSA. The CDR3 DNA reads as TGTGCCAGTGCGTTGGAGGGGGGACAGCCCCAGCATTTT. Translated, it gives CASALEGGQPQHF.

J is TRBJ1-5 and V is TRBV5-8; perhaps TRBD1 as D (6 bases). The V end was cut by 1 base, the J end by 6 bases, with 14 bases between. This CDR3 contains 15 residues. CDR1 and CDR2 (germline): SGHTS, YDEGEE. CDR3 DNA sequence: TGTGCCAGCAGCTTGAAGGGGGGGGCATTTCAGCCCCAGCATTTT. Its protein is CASSLKGGAFQPQHF.

The rearrangement links TRBV27 to TRBJ1-2, with D possibly TRBD1 on 6 matching bases. The CDR3 extends over 13 amino acids. V was shortened by 6 bases and J by 7 bases, with 15 bases between the two germline ends. Germline assignment: CDR1 MNHEY and CDR2 SMNVEV (reference sequence). The CDR3 spells CASRRSGAGGYTF. The DNA for the CDR3 is TGTGCCAGCAGGAGATCAGGGGCGGGTGGCTACACCTTC.

The V and J genes are TRBV6-5 and TRBJ2-3, with a weak D call TRBD1 (6 bases). V lost 10 bases and J 4 bases, leaving 21 bases between the germline ends. Germline V lookup: CDR1 MNHEY, CDR2 SVGAGI. This CDR3 comprises 15 residues. This CDR3 is CAIQRGRGQADTQYF. The CDR3 DNA is TGTGCCATTCAGAGGGGCAGGGGTCAAGCAGATACGCAGTATTTT.

This chain connects TRBV9 to TRBJ1-2, with D maybe TRBD1 (6 bases). CDR1 is SGDLS, CDR2 YYNGEE, per germline. V lost 2 bases and J 4 bases, leaving 15 bases between the germline ends. CDR3 size: 15 residues. The CDR3 is CASSVPGAAAYGYTF. The CDR3 DNA follows: TGTGCCAGCAGCGTCCCAGGGGCAGCCGCCTATGGCTACACCTTC. The full variable domain, in which reference TRBV9 and TRBJ1-2 provide the parts outside the CDR3, is DSGVTQTPKHLITATGQRVTLRCSPRSGDLSVYWYQQSLDQGLQFLIQYYNGEERAKGNILERFSAQQFPDLHSELNLSSLELGDSALYFCASSVPGAAAYGYTFGSGTRLTVV.

The chain couples TRBV3-1 (or the pseudogene TRBV3-2) to TRBJ1-1, with D possibly being TRBD1 (6 bases). V gave up 5 bases and J gave up 4 bases, with 14 bases separating them. The V gene's germline CDR1 is LGHDT and CDR2 YNNKEL (reference sequence). The CDR3 contains 14 residues. In DNA, the CDR3 is TGTGCCAGCAGCACTAACACAGGGACCACTGAAGCTTTCTTT. Protein product: CASSTNTGTTEAFF.

This clone was observed a few times. The chain links TRBV7-7 to TRBJ2-1; 8 bases match TRBD2. Germline CDR1 reads SSHAT; CDR2 reads FNYEAQ (reference sequence). The CDR3 spans 13 residues. The CDR3 protein is CASGTTLGNEQFF. CDR3 DNA sequence: TGTGCTAGCGGGACTACTCTCGGTAATGAGCAGTTCTTC.

V and J are TRBV6-5 and TRBJ1-4; TRBD1 matches at 10 bases. Germline V gives CDR1 MNHEY, CDR2 SVGAGI. Unmatched junction bases numbered 7, after V lost 4 bases and J lost 11 bases. The CDR3 has 14 residues. CDR3 bases: TGTGCCAGCAGTTTCGACAGGGGGCGAGGGAAACTGTTTTTT. It translates to CASSFDRGRGKLFF.

This rearrangement joins TRBV28 to TRBJ1-4; D is undetermined. Germline CDR1 MDHEN, CDR2 SYDVKM. V lost 7 bases and J 5 bases, leaving 8 bases between the germline ends. The CDR3 sequence is 12 residues long. CDR3 nucleotides: TGTGCCAGCATTTCTCGGAATGAAAAACTGTTTTTT. It yields the protein CASISRNEKLFF.

This sequence joins TRBV27 and TRBJ1-1, with 10 bases identical to TRBD1. Germline lookup yields CDR1 MNHEY and CDR2 SMNVEV (reference sequence). This CDR3 has 17 residues. The ends lost 5 bases at V and 1 base at J; junction bases unmatched: 10. The CDR3 DNA reads TGTGCCAGCAGTGGCCCCCCGACAGGGGGCTCGAACACTGAAGCTTTCTTT. Protein sequence: CASSGPPTGGSNTEAFF.

The chain uses TRBV4-1 and TRBJ2-1; D call uncertain. Germline-derived CDR1 and CDR2 are MGHRA and YSYEKL. Trimming cost V 1 base and J 4 bases, with 8 bases left between them. This CDR3 has 14 residues. The CDR3 here is CASSQGMGYNEQFF. CDR3 bases: TGCGCCAGCAGCCAAGGTATGGGTTACAATGAGCAGTTCTTC.